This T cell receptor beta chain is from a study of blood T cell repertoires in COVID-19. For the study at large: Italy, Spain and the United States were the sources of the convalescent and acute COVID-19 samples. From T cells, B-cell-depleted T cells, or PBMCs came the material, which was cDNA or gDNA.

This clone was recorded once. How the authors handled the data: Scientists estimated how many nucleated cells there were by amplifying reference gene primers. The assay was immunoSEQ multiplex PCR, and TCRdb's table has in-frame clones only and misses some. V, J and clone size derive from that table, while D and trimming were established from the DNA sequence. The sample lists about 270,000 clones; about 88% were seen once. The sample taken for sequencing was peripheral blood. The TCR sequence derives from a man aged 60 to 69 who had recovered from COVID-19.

The CDR3 nucleotides read TGTGCCAGCAGTTTAGACAGATGGAACACTGAAGCTTTCTTT. It translates to CASSLDRWNTEAFF. J is TRBJ1-1 and V is TRBV27; tentative D call: TRBD1 (5 bases). Trimming pared 2 bases from V and 1 base from J, leaving 8 bases between. The CDR3 has 14 residues. Germline V gives CDR1 MNHEY, CDR2 SMNVEV (reference sequence).